This T cell receptor (beta chain) was captured in a study of blood T cell repertoires in COVID-19. Background on the study: Samples representing acute and convalescent COVID-19 were sourced from the United States, Italy and Spain. The analysed material was cDNA or gDNA that came from T cells, B-cell-depleted T cells, or PBMCs.

In the authors' methods: Reference gene primers were amplified, and this amplification served to estimate nucleated cell counts. TCRdb's copy holds only in-frame clones and misses some; the assay was immunoSEQ multiplex PCR. That table gives V, J and clone size, and the DNA gave D and trimming. The sample yields more than 85,000 clones, roughly 92% seen once. V dropped 3 bases and J dropped 6 bases, with 15 bases sitting between them. Germline CDR1 and CDR2: SNHLY and FYNNEI. There are 16 residues in the CDR3. V is TRBV2 and J is TRBJ1-6; weak D call: TRBD1 (6 bases). Sequencing was performed on peripheral blood. The TCR sequence derives from a man in his fifties or sixties with acute or convalescent COVID-19. This chain's CDR3 is CASSERGANSNSPLHF. The DNA of the CDR3 is TGTGCCAGCAGTGAGCGGGGGGCCAACTCTAATTCACCCCTCCACTTT. The whole variable domain, remainder taken from reference TRBV2 and TRBJ1-6, is EPEVTQTPSHQVTQMGQEVILRCVPISNHLYFYWYRQILGQKVEFLVSFYNNEISEKSEIFDDQFSVERPDGSNFTLKIRSTKLEDSAMYFCASSERGANSNSPLHFGNGTRLTVT.